The sequence of this TCR beta chain was determined in a study of T cells in localized non-small cell lung cancer. Study-wide points: The highest T cell clonality was in uninvolved adjacent lung, above tumor.

Trimming removed 3 bases at V and 0 bases at J, with 10 bases between. The CDR3 runs 15 residues. Germline CDR1 is SGHKS and CDR2 is YYEKEE (reference sequence). Worth noting for this clone: Its matching antigen is unknown.

TCRdb's copy holds only in-frame clones and misses some; the assay was immunoSEQ multiplex PCR. The sample yields tens of thousands of clones, about 86% seen once. The receptor's source is a man between 40 and 70 years old with stage I lung adenocarcinoma. This rearrangement joins TRBV5-5 to TRBJ2-1, with D unresolved. Sequencing was performed on peripheral blood, taken before any cancer treatment. CDR3 sequence (DNA): TGTGCCAGCAGCTCCGAGGATAGCTCCTACAATGAGCAGTTCTTC. Residues: CASSSEDSSYNEQFF.